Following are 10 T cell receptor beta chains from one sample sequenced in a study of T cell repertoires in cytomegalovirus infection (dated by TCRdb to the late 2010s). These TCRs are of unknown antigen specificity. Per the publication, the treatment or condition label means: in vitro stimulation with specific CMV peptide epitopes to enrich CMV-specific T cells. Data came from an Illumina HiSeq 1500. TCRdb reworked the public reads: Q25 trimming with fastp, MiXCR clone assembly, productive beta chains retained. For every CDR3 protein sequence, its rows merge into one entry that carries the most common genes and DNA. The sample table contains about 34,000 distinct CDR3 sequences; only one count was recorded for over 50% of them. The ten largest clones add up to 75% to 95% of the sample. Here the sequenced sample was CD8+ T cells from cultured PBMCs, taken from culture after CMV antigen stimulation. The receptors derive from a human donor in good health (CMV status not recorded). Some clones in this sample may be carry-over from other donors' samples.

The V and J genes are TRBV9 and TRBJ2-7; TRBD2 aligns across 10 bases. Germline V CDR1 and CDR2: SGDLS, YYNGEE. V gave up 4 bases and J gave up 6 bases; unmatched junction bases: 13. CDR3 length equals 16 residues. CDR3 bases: TGTGCCAGCAGCCCTAGTGGTAGCGGGGGGCGAGGCGAGCAGTACTTC. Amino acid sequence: CASSPSGSGGRGEQYF. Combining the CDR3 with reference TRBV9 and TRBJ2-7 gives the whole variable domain DSGVTQTPKHLITATGQRVTLRCSPRSGDLSVYWYQQSLDQGLQFLIQYYNGEERAKGNILERFSAQQFPDLHSELNLSSLELGDSALYFCASSPSGSGGRGEQYFGPGTRLTVT.

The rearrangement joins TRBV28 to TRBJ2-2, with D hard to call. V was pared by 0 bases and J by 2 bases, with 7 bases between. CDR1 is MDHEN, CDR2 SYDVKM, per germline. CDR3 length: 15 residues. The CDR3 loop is CASSLWTENTGELFF. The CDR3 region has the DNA TGTGCCAGCAGTTTATGGACGGAAAACACCGGGGAGCTGTTTTTT.

CDR3 loop: CASTEGAFNEQFF. The DNA for the CDR3 is TGTGCCAGCACGGAGGGGGCTTTTAATGAGCAGTTCTTC. V usage is TRBV12-3 or TRBV12-4 and J usage is TRBJ2-1; D is perhaps TRBD1 (7 bases). Trimming stripped 7 bases from V and 7 bases from J, with 14 bases between. This CDR3 is built from 13 residues.

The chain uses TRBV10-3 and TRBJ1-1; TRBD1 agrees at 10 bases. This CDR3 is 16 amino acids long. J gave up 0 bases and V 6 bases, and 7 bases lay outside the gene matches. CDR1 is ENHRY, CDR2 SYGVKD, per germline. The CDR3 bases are TGTGCCATCAGGACAGGGGGCGCGCGGATGAACACTGAAGCTTTCTTT. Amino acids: CAIRTGGARMNTEAFF.

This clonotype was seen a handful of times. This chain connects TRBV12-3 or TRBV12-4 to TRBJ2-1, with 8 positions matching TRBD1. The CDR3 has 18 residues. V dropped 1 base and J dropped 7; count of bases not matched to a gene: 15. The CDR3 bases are TGTGCCAGCAGTTTAGTGGCAGGGGGCCCGACTGGTGGGAATGAGCAGTTCTTC. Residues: CASSLVAGGPTGGNEQFF.

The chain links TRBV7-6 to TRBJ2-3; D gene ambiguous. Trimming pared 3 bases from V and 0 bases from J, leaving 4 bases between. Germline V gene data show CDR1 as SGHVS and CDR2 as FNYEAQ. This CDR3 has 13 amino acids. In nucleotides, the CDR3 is TGTGCCAGCAGCTTCTTTAGCACAGATACGCAGTATTTT. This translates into CASSFFSTDTQYF.

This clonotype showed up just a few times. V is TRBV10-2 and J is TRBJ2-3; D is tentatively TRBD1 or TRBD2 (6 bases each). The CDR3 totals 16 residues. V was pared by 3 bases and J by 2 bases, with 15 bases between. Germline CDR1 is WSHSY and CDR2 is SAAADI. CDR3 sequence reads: CASSEVGRGLTDTQYF. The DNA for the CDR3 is TGCGCCAGCAGTGAAGTCGGACGGGGGCTCACAGATACGCAGTATTTT.

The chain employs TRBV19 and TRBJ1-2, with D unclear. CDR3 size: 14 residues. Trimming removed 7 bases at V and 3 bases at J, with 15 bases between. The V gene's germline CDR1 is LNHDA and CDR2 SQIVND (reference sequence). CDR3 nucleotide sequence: TGTGCCAGTACCCCGCGAGGAAGAGACTATGGCTACACCTTC. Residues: CASTPRGRDYGYTF.

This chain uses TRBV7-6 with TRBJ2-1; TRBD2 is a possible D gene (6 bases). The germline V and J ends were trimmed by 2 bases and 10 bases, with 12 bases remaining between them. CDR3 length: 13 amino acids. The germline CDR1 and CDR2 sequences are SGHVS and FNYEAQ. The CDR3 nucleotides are TGTGCCAGCAGCTTAAGTAGCGGTAGCGAGCAGTTCTTC. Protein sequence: CASSLSSGSEQFF. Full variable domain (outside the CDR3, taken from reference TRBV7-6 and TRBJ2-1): GAGVSQSPRYKVTKRGQDVALRCDPISGHVSLYWYRQALGQGPEFLTYFNYEAQQDKSGLPNDRFSAERPEGSISTLTIQRTEQRDSAMYRCASSLSSGSEQFFGPGTRLTVL.

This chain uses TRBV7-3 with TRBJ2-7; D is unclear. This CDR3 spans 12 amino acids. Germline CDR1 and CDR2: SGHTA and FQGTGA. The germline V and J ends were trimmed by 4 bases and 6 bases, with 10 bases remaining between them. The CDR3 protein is CASSSTPGEQYF. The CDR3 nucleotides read TGTGCCAGCAGCTCTACCCCCGGCGAGCAGTACTTC. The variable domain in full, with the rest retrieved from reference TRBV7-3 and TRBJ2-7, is GAGVSQTPSNKVTEKGKYVELRCDPISGHTALYWYRQSLGQGPEFLIYFQGTGAADDSGLPNDRFFAVRPEGSVSTLKIQRTERGDSAVYLCASSSTPGEQYFGPGTRLTVT.